One sample yielded the 5 T cell receptor beta chains listed below, sequenced in a study of blood T cell repertoires in COVID-19. The repertoire was sequenced with immunoSEQ multiplex PCR; TCRdb's copy has only in-frame clones and lacks some. The table shows approximately 75,000 clones, with approximately 79% occurring only once. The sample consisted of peripheral blood. The receptors stem from a human donor with acute or convalescent COVID-19. The donor label of this sample is uncertain.

This clone was found once. The CDR3 DNA sequence: TGTGCCAGCAGCCAAGGCGATGCTAACTATGGCTACACCTTC. Its translation is CASSQGDANYGYTF. The rearrangement links TRBV4-2 to TRBJ1-2; D gene ambiguous. The CDR3 runs 14 residues. The V gene's germline CDR1 is LGHNA and CDR2 YNFKEQ. V shed 1 base and J shed 0 bases, with 6 bases lying between them.

V gene TRBV2 combines with J gene TRBJ1-4; D is perhaps TRBD1 (6 bases). In germline, CDR1 is SNHLY, CDR2 FYNNEI. The V end lost 7 bases, the J end lost 12 bases, and 18 bases lay between the germline ends. The CDR3 covers 13 residues. CDR3 region: CASTGSKGVELFF. The CDR3 coding sequence is TGTGCCAGCACGGGATCCAAGGGGGTGGAACTGTTTTTT.

The chain combines TRBV5-6 with TRBJ2-7, with 11 bases fitting TRBD2. V trimming: 4 bases; J trimming: 7 bases; junction bases outside the gene matches: 7. Germline CDR1 is SGHDT and CDR2 is YYEEEE. The CDR3 length is 14 residues. The CDR3 sequence is CASSPGLADREQYV. The CDR3 nucleotides read TGTGCCAGCAGCCCGGGACTAGCGGACCGGGAGCAGTACGTC.

V gene TRBV7-3 combines with J gene TRBJ1-1; TRBD1 aligns across 9 bases. Germline CDR1 is SGHTA and CDR2 is FQGTGA. This CDR3 is built from 14 residues. Trimming cost V 2 bases and J 5 bases; bases outside gene matches: 3. CDR3 sequence reads: CASSLFGQGTEAFF. DNA for the CDR3: TGTGCCAGCAGCTTATTCGGACAGGGGACTGAAGCTTTCTTT.

CDR3 in DNA: TGTGCCAGCGGAGACAGCTTTAATGAAAAACTGTTTTTT. The encoded protein is CASGDSFNEKLFF. The rearrangement joins TRBV4-2 to TRBJ1-4; D may be TRBD1 (5 bases). CDR3 size: 13 residues. CDR1 LGHNA and CDR2 YNFKEQ come from the germline V gene. Trimming shortened V by 8 bases and J by 4 bases, and 11 bases separated the two germline ends.